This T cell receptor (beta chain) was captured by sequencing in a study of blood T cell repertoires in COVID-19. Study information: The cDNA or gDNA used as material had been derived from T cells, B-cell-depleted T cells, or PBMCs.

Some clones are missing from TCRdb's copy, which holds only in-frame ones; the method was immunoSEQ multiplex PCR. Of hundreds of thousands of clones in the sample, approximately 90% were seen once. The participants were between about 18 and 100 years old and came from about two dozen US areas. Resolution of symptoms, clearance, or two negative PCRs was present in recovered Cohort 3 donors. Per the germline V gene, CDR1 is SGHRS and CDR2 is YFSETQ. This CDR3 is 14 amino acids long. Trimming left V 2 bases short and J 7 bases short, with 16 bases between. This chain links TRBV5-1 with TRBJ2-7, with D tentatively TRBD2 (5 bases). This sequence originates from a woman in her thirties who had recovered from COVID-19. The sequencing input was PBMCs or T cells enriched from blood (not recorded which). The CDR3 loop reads CASSFLQASGEQYF. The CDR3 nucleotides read TGCGCCAGCAGCTTTTTGCAGGCCTCGGGGGAGCAGTACTTC. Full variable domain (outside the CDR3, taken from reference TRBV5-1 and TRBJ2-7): KAGVTQTPRYLIKTRGQQVTLSCSPISGHRSVSWYQQTPGQGLQFLFEYFSETQRNKGNFPGRFSGRQFSNSRSEMNVSTLELGDSALYLCASSFLQASGEQYFGPGTRLTVT.